This T cell receptor beta chain was captured by sequencing in a study of metastatic and nonmetastatic thyroid tumors. For the study at large: Repertoires from blood and tumor or nodule tissue of malignant and benign thyroid patients were compared. The study's findings and limits: Versus benign nodules, malignant thyroid tumors reportedly had significantly higher TCR beta diversity, in blood and tumor.

Comment on this clone: Its matching antigen is unknown.

Thyroid surgery had not been preceded by any treatment in any patient. Via MiXCR, TCRdb re-called the PCR reads. There are roughly 34,000 clones in the sample; around 33% occur only once, and approximately 16% lies in the top ten. The CDR3 has 15 residues. V shed 7 bases and J shed 4 bases, with 17 bases lying between them. Germline V gene lookup returns CDR1 LNHDA and CDR2 SQIVND (reference sequence). This clonotype was sampled from a female donor with papillary thyroid cancer or a benign thyroid nodule (not recorded which). Some clones in this sample may be carry-over from other donors' samples. The rearrangement uses TRBV19 and TRBJ2-1; D unresolved. Sequenced material: tumor tissue. The CDR3 DNA follows: TGTGCCAGTACGCTCGGCGGTAACCTTTACAATGAGCAGTTCTTC. Translated: CASTLGGNLYNEQFF.